This T cell receptor beta chain was documented in a study of early T cells in non-severe SARS-CoV-2 infection. The junction had 7 bases not matched to a gene; V was cut back by 5 bases and J by 0 bases. The germline V gene encodes CDR1 SQVTM and CDR2 ANQGSEA. The CDR3 is 16 residues long. This clonotype was found many times. TCRdb called the 5' RACE reads again in MiXCR, with one record for every CDR3 protein. The sample yields approximately 28,000 distinct CDR3 sequences, roughly 4.1% seen once. Source material: whole blood. The receptor comes from an adult who was a healthcare worker with PCR-confirmed SARS-CoV-2 infection or an uninfected control (not recorded which). This chain connects TRBV29-1 to TRBJ2-1; 10 bases map to TRBD2. The CDR3: CSVLTWTSGSYNEQFF. CDR3 coding DNA: TGCAGCGTTCTAACTTGGACTAGCGGCTCCTACAATGAGCAGTTCTTC.